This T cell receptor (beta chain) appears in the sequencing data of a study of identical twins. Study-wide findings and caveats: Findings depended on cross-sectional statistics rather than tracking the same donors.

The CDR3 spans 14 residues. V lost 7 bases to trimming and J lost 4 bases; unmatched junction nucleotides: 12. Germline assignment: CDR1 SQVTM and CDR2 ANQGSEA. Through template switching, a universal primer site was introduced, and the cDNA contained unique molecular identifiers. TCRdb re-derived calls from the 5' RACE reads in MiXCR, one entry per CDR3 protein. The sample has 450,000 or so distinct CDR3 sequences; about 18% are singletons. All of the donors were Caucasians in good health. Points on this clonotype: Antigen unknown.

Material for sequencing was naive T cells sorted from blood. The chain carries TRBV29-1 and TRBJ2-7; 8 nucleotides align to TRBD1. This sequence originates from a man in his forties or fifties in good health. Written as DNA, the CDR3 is TGCAGCGCAATAAGACCTGACAGGGGTTACGAGCAGTACTTC. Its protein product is CSAIRPDRGYEQYF.